One sample yielded the 16 T cell receptor gamma chains listed below, sequenced in a study of γδ T cells in repeated Plasmodium falciparum infection (dated by TCRdb to about 2021). For bulk TCR repertoire analysis, Vgamma9/Vdelta2+ and Vdelta2-negative gammadelta T cell populations were flow-sorted out of peripheral blood mononuclear cells. The protocol used for the library was multiplex PCR. Sequencing instrument: Illumina MiSeq. TCRdb reprocessed the public reads with the caller CATT; rows with the same DNA were merged afterwards. The sample table shows 25,000 to 35,000 gamma-chain clones, and roughly 1.4% are seen once. Less than 20% of the sample belongs to the ten largest clones. Sequencing was done on a sample of gamma-delta T cells from blood. These receptors were obtained from a pool of human donors (malaria-infected and uninfected, not separated).

At least ten counts were recorded for this clone. TCRdb records a much larger clone's protein for this DNA, with a difference at residue 6 that likely arises from a read error; the protein given is the translation of the DNA. The chain combines TRGV8 with TRGJ1 or TRGJ2. Because TCRdb records no J gene, it was assigned here through a match of the DNA to germline. The germline V gene has CDR1 VENAVY and CDR2 YDSYNSRV. The CDR3 length is 14 residues. The junction had 6 bases not matched to a gene; V was cut back by 4 bases and J by 0 bases. CDR3 DNA: TGTGCCACCTGGGACGACAAGAATTATTATAAGAAACTCTTT. It yields the protein CATWDDKNYYKKLF.

This clone was recorded many times. The V gene is TRGV9, the J gene TRGJP. This CDR3 spans 18 amino acids. J lost 4 bases, V lost 3 bases, and 9 bases had no gene match. CDR1 GITISATS and CDR2 ISYDGTV come from the germline V gene (reference sequence). The CDR3 loop is CALWERKIQELGKKIKVF. In DNA, the CDR3 is TGTGCCTTGTGGGAGCGAAAAATCCAAGAGTTGGGCAAAAAAATCAAGGTATTT.

The table lists this clone with a few counts. TCRdb's protein, taken from a much larger clone, differs from this DNA's translation at residue 10, likely owing to a read error; the protein displayed comes from the DNA. The CDR3 is CALWEVPTEMGKKIKVF. CDR3 bases: TGTGCCTTGTGGGAGGTCCCAACCGAGATGGGCAAAAAAATCAAGGTATTT. The rearrangement joins TRGV9 to TRGJP. Assignment of the J gene here rests on matching the DNA to germline, because TCRdb gives none. The CDR3 runs to 17 residues. The V and J ends lost 1 base and 11 bases, in that order; junction bases with no gene match: 11. CDR1 and CDR2 from the germline V gene are GITISATS and ISYDGTV (reference sequence).

This clone has at least ten counts. A read error likely explains this, since a far larger clone differs by one base. Other DNA sequences in this specimen translate into the identical CDR3. The V and J genes are TRGV9 and TRGJP. No J segment appears in TCRdb, so it was assigned here by matching the sequence to germline. This CDR3 spans 15 amino acids. CDR1 is GITISATS and CDR2 is ISYDGTV in the germline V gene (reference sequence). The CDR3 spells CALWEVRPGKKIKVF. CDR3 nucleotide sequence: TGCGCCTTGTGGGAGGTGCGTCCGGGCAAAAAAATCAAGGTATTT.

This clone appeared a few times. The protein that TCRdb holds for this DNA derives from a much larger clone and differs from the translated DNA at residue 3, which likely indicates a read error; the protein shown here is translated from the DNA. The chain carries TRGV9 and TRGJ1 or TRGJ2. Here the J gene was assigned by germline matching of the DNA, as TCRdb has none. This CDR3 contains 14 residues. CDR1 and CDR2 from the germline V gene are GITISATS and ISYDGTV (reference sequence). CDR3 DNA sequence: TGTGCCTCGTGGGAAATTCCAAATTATTATAAGAAACTCTTT. Translated, it gives CASWEIPNYYKKLF.

In this sample, this clone turned up a few times. TCRdb pairs this DNA with a much larger clone's protein that differs at residue 7, likely a read error; the protein shown was translated from the DNA. This sample includes further DNA sequences coding for the same CDR3. The chain has TRGV9 and TRGJ1 or TRGJ2. Germline matching of the DNA provided the J gene here, since TCRdb leaves it blank. Looked up from germline, CDR1 is GITISATS and CDR2 is ISYDGTV (reference sequence). J was trimmed by 4 bases and V by 1 base; bases with no gene match: 7. The CDR3 has 14 amino acids. The CDR3 loop is CALWEVTSYYKKLF. CDR3 bases: TGTGCCTTGTGGGAGGTCACCTCCTATTATAAGAAACTCTTT.

This clone has ten or more counts. A far larger clone differs by one base, so this is likely a read error. The gene calls are TRGV9 and TRGJP. The germline V gene encodes CDR1 GITISATS and CDR2 ISYDGTV (reference sequence). V shed 2 bases and J 6 bases; nucleotides not matched to a gene: 10. CDR3 length equals 18 residues. CDR3 sequence: CALWEAHESELGKKIKVF. CDR3 DNA: TGTGCCTTGTGGGAGGCGCATGAATCAGAGTTGGGCAAAAAAATCAAGGTATTT.

As to this clone: One base separates it from a far larger clone, so it is likely a read error. No DNA is shown, since the ends of the CDR3 on it are uncertain; the CDR3 is the one TCRdb lists. The same CDR3 also results from other DNA sequences found in this sample. Here the V gene is TRGV2, but the J gene went uncalled. The CDR3 totals 31 residues, both ends included. Germline CDR1 is EGSNGY and CDR2 is YDSYNSKV. The CDR3 sequence is CATWDGFIIRNSLAVEQHWLSQVSIGRIQHF.

This clone came up a few times. This is likely an artifact of a read error, given a far larger clone one base away. Other DNA sequences in this sample translate to the same CDR3. The chain is built from TRGV4 and TRGJ1 or TRGJ2. TCRdb does not report a J gene; here it was assigned by matching the DNA to germline references. The CDR3 consists of 14 residues. Germline loops: CDR1 EGSTGY, CDR2 YDSYTSSV. J gave up 10 bases and V 2 bases, and 14 bases lay outside the gene matches. The CDR3 protein is CATWDAPVGYKKLF. CDR3 bases: TGTGCCACCTGGGATGCCCCCGTAGGTTACAAGAAACTCTTT.

As regards this clone: The protein TCRdb gives is from a much larger clone and does not agree with this DNA's translation at residue 12, likely a read error; the protein shown here comes from the DNA. The rearrangement uses TRGV9 and TRGJP. The J gene is absent in TCRdb and was assigned here via DNA matching to germline. CDR3 size: 17 residues. CDR1 is GITISATS, CDR2 ISYDGTV, per germline (reference sequence). CDR3 in amino acids: CALWETLQELGEKIKVF. The CDR3 DNA is TGTGCCTTGTGGGAGACCCTTCAAGAGTTGGGCGAAAAAATCAAGGTATTT.

This clone has a count of ten or more. This chain uses TRGV2 with TRGJ1 or TRGJ2. Trimming took 1 base from V and 4 from J; bases not matched to a gene: 10. Germline values: CDR1 EGSNGY, CDR2 YDSYNSKV. This CDR3 comprises 15 residues. CDR3 sequence reads: CATWDGRQTYYKKLF. In DNA, the CDR3 is TGTGCCACCTGGGACGGCCGACAAACATATTATAAGAAACTCTTT.

This clone occurred a few times. This sequence is one base from a far larger clone and is likely a read error. The V gene is given as TRGV9, and no J gene call is available. This CDR3 contains 14 residues. CDR1 is GITISATS, CDR2 ISYDGTV, per germline (reference sequence). DNA for the CDR3: TGTGCCTTGTGGGAGTCCTCCCCTTATTATAAGAAACTCTTC. Encoded protein: CALWESSPYYKKLF.

This clone was recorded a few times. A far larger clone is off by one base, so a read error is likely. Other DNA sequences within the sample encode an identical CDR3. The rearrangement uses TRGV9 and TRGJ1 or TRGJ2. The J gene, left out of TCRdb, was set here by checking the DNA against germline. Germline V gene sequence: CDR1 GITISATS, CDR2 ISYDGTV (reference sequence). The CDR3 spans 12 residues. The ends lost 5 bases at V and 9 bases at J; junction bases unmatched: 10. DNA of the CDR3: TGTGCCTTGTGGGGACCTAAACTTAAGAAACTCTTT. It yields the protein CALWGPKLKKLF.

This clone was observed many times. The TCRdb protein comes from a much larger clone and disagrees with this DNA's translation at residue 12, likely due to a read error; the protein given here is derived from the DNA. This chain connects TRGV8 to TRGJP1. Germline values: CDR1 VENAVY, CDR2 YDSYNSRV. The CDR3 covers 14 residues. The chain's CDR3 is CATWVYTTGWFRIF. In DNA, the CDR3 is TGTGCCACCTGGGTCTATACCACTGGTTGGTTCAGGATATTT.

This clone was counted a single time. The rearrangement links TRGV9 to TRGJP. Assignment of the J gene here rests on matching the DNA to germline, because TCRdb gives none. The germline V gene encodes CDR1 GITISATS and CDR2 ISYDGTV (reference sequence). Trimming took 0 bases from V and 16 from J; bases not matched to a gene: 18. CDR3 length: 18 residues. The CDR3 DNA follows: TGTGCCTTGTGGGAGGTGCAGGTGGGGGGTTGGGCAAAAAAAATCAAGGTATTT. Encoded protein: CALWEVQVGGWAKKIKVF.

In its sample, this clone was seen a few times. A far larger clone is only one base removed, so a read error is likely. The same CDR3 can be traced to other DNA sequences in this sample. TRGV9 is the V gene, and the J gene was not called. CDR1 and CDR2 (germline): GITISATS, ISYDGTV (reference sequence). The length of the CDR3 is 13 residues. The CDR3 loop reads CALWEVLPNKKLF. The CDR3 DNA reads as TGTGCCTTGTGGGAGGTGCTCCCTAATAAGAAGCTCTTT.